This T cell receptor beta chain was identified in a study of T cell changes during pregnancy in multiple sclerosis. The CDR3 totals 17 residues. Per germline, CDR1 SGHVS and CDR2 FQNEAQ. V was pared by 0 bases and J by 0 bases, with 8 bases of the junction left unmatched. Only in-frame clones appear in the TCRdb table, and some are missing; sequencing was by immunoSEQ multiplex PCR. The sample has around 52,000 clones; around nine tenths are singletons. The rearrangement links TRBV7-8 to TRBJ2-7, with 7 nucleotides matching TRBD1. What was sequenced was peripheral blood from another person, used as feeder cells. This clonotype was obtained from a human donor whose cells served as feeder cells for cultures in a pregnancy study. Here the CDR3 DNA reads TGTGCCAGCAGCTTAGCGGGGTTGACAGGGAGCTCCTACGAGCAGTACTTC. Amino acid sequence: CASSLAGLTGSSYEQYF.